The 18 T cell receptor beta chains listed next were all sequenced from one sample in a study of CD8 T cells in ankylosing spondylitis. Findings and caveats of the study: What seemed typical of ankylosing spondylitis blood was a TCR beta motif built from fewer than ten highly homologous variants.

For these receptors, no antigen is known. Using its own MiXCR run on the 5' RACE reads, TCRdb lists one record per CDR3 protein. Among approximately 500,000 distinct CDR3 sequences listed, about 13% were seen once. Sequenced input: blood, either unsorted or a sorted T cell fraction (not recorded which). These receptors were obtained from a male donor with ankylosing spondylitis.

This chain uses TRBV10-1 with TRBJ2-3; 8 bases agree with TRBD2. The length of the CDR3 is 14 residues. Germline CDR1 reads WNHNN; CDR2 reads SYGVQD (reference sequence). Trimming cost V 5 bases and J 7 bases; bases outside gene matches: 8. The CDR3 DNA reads TGCGCCAGCAGTTTAAGCGGGAGTGGGAATACGCAGTATTTT. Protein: CASSLSGSGNTQYF.

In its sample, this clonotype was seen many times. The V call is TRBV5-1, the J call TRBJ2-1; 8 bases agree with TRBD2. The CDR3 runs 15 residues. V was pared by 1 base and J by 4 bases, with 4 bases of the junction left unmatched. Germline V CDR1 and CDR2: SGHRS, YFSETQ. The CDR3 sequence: CASSLKTSAYNEQFF. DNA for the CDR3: TGCGCCAGCAGCTTGAAGACTAGCGCTTACAATGAGCAGTTCTTC.

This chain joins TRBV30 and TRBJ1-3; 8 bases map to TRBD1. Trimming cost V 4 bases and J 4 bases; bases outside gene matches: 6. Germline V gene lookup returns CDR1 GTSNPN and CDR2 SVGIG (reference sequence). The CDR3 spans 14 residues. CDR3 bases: TGTGCCTGGAATAACGGACAGGGCGGAAACACCATATATTTT. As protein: CAWNNGQGGNTIYF.

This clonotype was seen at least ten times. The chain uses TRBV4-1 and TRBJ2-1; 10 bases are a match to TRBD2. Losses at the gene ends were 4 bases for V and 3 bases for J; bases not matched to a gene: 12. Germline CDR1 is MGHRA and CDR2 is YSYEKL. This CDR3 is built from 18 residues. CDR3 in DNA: TGCGCCAGCAGCCTCCCGGGGGCTAGCGGGAGTCTCTACAATGAGCAGTTCTTC. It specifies CASSLPGASGSLYNEQFF.

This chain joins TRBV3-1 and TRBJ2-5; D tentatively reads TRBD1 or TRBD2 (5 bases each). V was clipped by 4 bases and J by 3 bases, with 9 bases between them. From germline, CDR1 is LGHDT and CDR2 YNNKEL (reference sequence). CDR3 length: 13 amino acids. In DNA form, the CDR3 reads TGTGCCAGCAGCCGGGGGAATGAAGAGACCCAGTACTTC. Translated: CASSRGNEETQYF.

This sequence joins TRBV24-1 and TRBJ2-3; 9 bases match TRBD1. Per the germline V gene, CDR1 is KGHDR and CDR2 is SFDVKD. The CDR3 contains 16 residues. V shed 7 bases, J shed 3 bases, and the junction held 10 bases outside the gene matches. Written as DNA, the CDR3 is TGTGCCACCAGGGGAACCGGGACAGGGACAACAGATACGCAGTATTTT. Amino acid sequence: CATRGTGTGTTDTQYF.

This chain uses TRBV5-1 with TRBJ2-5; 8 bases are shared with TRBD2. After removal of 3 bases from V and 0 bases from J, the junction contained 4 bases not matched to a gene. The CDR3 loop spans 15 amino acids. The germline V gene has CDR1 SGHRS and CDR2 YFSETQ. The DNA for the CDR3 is TGCGCCAGCAGCTGGGCGGGGGGTTACCAAGAGACCCAGTACTTC. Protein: CASSWAGGYQETQYF.

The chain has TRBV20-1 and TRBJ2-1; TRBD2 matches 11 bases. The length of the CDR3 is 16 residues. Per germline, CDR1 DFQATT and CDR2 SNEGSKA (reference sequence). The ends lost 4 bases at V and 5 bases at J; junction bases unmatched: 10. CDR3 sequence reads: CSATRLLAGVNNEQFF. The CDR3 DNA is TGCAGTGCTACTCGTCTACTAGCGGGAGTTAACAATGAGCAGTTCTTC.

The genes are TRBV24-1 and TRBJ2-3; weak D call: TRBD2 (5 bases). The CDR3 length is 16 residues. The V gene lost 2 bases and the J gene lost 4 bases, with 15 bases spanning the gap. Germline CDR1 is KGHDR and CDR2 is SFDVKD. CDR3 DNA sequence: TGTGCCACCAGTGATTCAGGACCCGAGGGTTCAGATACGCAGTATTTT. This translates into CATSDSGPEGSDTQYF.

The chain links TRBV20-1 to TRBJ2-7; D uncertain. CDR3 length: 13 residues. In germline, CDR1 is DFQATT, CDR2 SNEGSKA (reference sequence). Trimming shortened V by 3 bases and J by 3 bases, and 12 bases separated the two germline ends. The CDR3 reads CSASGLNHYEQYF. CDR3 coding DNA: TGCAGTGCTAGTGGGCTAAACCACTACGAGCAGTACTTC.

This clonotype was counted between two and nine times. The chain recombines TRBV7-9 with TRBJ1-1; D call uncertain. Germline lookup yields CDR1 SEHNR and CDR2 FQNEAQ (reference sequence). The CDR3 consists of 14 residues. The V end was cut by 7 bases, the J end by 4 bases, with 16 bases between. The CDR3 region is CASNRVERGTEAFF. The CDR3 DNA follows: TGTGCCAGCAATAGGGTCGAACGTGGCACTGAAGCTTTCTTT.

Here the CDR3 reads CASSLAWGSGMGGDTQYF. The DNA for the CDR3 is TGTGCCAGCAGCTTGGCCTGGGGTAGCGGGATGGGCGGAGATACGCAGTATTTT. The chain combines TRBV5-6 with TRBJ2-3; TRBD2 aligns across 8 bases. Germline V gene sequence: CDR1 SGHDT, CDR2 YYEEEE. The V segment lost 0 bases and the J segment 5 bases; nucleotides outside the gene matches: 14. The CDR3 length is 18 residues.

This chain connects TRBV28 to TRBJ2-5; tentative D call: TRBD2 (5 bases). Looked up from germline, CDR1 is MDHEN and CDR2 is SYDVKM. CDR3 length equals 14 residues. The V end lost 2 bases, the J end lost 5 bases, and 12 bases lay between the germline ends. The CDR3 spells CASSLLARRETQYF. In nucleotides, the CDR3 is TGTGCCAGCAGTTTACTGGCACGGAGGGAGACCCAGTACTTC.

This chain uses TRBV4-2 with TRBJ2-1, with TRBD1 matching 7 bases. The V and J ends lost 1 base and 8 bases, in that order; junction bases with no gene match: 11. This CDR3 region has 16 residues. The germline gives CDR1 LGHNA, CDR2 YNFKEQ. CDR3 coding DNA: TGTGCCAGCAGCCAAGGAGTAGTCGGGACAGTTCATGAGCAGTTCTTC. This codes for CASSQGVVGTVHEQFF.

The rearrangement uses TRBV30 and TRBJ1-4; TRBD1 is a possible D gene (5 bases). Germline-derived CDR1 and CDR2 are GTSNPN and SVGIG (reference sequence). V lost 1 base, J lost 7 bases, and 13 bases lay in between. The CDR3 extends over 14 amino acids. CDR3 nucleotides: TGTGCCTGGAGTGAGGGGACCTCGGGTGAAAAACTGTTTTTT. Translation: CAWSEGTSGEKLFF.

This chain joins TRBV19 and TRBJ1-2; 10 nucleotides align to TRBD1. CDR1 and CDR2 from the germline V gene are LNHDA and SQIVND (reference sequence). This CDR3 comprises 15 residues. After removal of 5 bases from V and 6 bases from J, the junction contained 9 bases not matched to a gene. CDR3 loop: CASSSAGTGENGYTF. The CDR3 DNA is TGTGCCAGTAGTTCCGCGGGGACAGGGGAAAATGGCTACACCTTC. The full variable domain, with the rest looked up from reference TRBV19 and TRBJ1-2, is DGGITQSPKYLFRKEGQNVTLSCEQNLNHDAMYWYRQDPGQGLRLIYYSQIVNDFQKGDIAEGYSVSREKKESFPLTVTSAQKNPTAFYLCASSSAGTGENGYTFGSGTRLTVV.

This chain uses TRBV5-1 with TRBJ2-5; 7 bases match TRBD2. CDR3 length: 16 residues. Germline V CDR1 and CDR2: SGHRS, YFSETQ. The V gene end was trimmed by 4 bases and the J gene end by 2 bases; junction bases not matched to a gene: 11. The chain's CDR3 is CASSKYTSDKQETQYF. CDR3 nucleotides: TGCGCCAGCAGCAAATACACTAGCGACAAGCAAGAGACCCAGTACTTC. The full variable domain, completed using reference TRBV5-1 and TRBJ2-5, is KAGVTQTPRYLIKTRGQQVTLSCSPISGHRSVSWYQQTPGQGLQFLFEYFSETQRNKGNFPGRFSGRQFSNSRSEMNVSTLELGDSALYLCASSKYTSDKQETQYFGPGTRLLVL.

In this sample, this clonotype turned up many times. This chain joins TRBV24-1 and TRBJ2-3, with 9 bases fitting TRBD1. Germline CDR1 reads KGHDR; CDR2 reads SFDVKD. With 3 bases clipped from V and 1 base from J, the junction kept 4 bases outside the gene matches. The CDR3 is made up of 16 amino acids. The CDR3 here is CATSDPRTGGTDTQYF. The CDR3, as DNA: TGTGCCACCAGTGATCCGCGGACAGGGGGCACAGATACGCAGTATTTT.